These 23 T cell receptor beta chains originate from one sample sequenced in a study of cytomegalovirus exposure and HLA in healthy donors. PCR amplification relied on 60 Vbeta primers (plus 13 Jbeta primers). Using immunoSEQ multiplex PCR, the repertoire was profiled, and TCRdb retains in-frame clones only, with some absent. The sample has around 170,000 clones, about 85% seen once. The specimen sequenced was PBMCs. These receptors were obtained from a man aged 45-65 years in good health and CMV-seropositive.

The gene calls are TRBV27 and TRBJ2-7; 9 nucleotides match TRBD2. The J segment lost 0 bases and the V segment lost 7 bases, leaving 4 bases of the junction unmatched. This CDR3 is 14 amino acids long. CDR1 is MNHEY and CDR2 is SMNVEV in the germline V gene (reference sequence). The CDR3 here is CASKDSGSSYEQYF. CDR3 coding DNA: TGTGCCAGCAAGGATAGCGGGAGCTCCTACGAGCAGTACTTC.

The chain uses TRBV30 and TRBJ1-2; 9 bases are shared with TRBD1. The germline V gene has CDR1 GTSNPN and CDR2 SVGIG (reference sequence). This CDR3 has 16 residues. J was trimmed by 2 bases and V by 0 bases; bases with no gene match: 7. For the CDR3, the DNA is TGTGCCTGGAGTGTACTTCTGGGACAGGGAAACTATGGCTACACCTTC. Its translation: CAWSVLLGQGNYGYTF.

The chain uses TRBV27 and TRBJ2-7, with a weak D call TRBD1 (5 bases). V shed 3 bases and J shed 3 bases, with 12 bases lying between them. CDR3 length: 14 residues. In germline, CDR1 is MNHEY, CDR2 SMNVEV (reference sequence). The CDR3 region has the DNA TGTGCCAGCAGTTTGCGCAGGGAAGGCTACGAGCAGTACTTC. Its protein is CASSLRREGYEQYF.

This clone was found once. The chain carries TRBV5-1 and TRBJ1-1; D is unresolved. The CDR3 length is 14 residues. Germline V CDR1 and CDR2: SGHRS, YFSETQ. The V end lost 5 bases, the J end lost 1 base, and 12 bases lay between the germline ends. The CDR3: CASRFNSENTEAFF. CDR3 DNA sequence: TGCGCCAGCAGGTTTAACAGTGAGAACACTGAAGCTTTCTTT.

This clone was seen once. The chain has TRBV27 and TRBJ1-4; 8 bases align to TRBD1. CDR3 length: 19 residues. The trim removed 0 bases at V and 0 bases at J, leaving 9 bases unmatched. Looked up from germline, CDR1 is MNHEY and CDR2 is SMNVEV (reference sequence). This CDR3 reads CASSLSAGTGIATNEKLFF. DNA of the CDR3: TGTGCCAGCAGTTTATCGGCCGGGACAGGTATTGCAACTAATGAAAAACTGTTTTTT.

This chain uses TRBV18 with TRBJ2-5; possibly TRBD2 for D (6 bases). The CDR3 is 13 amino acids. Trimming shortened V by 3 bases and J by 5 bases, and 10 bases separated the two germline ends. The germline V gene has CDR1 KGHSH and CDR2 LQKENI. CDR3 region: CASSPGTGETQYF. CDR3 sequence (DNA): TGTGCCAGCTCACCCGGGACTGGGGAGACCCAGTACTTC.

V gene TRBV7-3 combines with J gene TRBJ2-6, with D uncertain. There are 15 residues in the CDR3. V lost 6 bases, J lost 1 base, and 10 bases lay in between. Germline V gene data show CDR1 as SGHTA and CDR2 as FQGTGA. In DNA form, the CDR3 reads TGTGCCAGCAGTTCCCTCGGGTCTGGGGCCAACGTCCTGACTTTC. Translated: CASSSLGSGANVLTF.

The chain couples TRBV5-1 to TRBJ2-2, with 8 bases aligning to TRBD2. The CDR3 sequence is 17 residues long. Germline CDR1 and CDR2: SGHRS and YFSETQ. Germline trimming cut 0 bases from V and 1 base from J; bases unmatched to any gene: 5. The CDR3: CASSLASGGKNTGELFF. The DNA for the CDR3 is TGCGCCAGCAGCTTGGCCAGCGGGGGTAAGAACACCGGGGAGCTGTTTTTT.

The V gene is TRBV7-2, the J gene TRBJ2-3; 7 bases agree with TRBD2. The CDR3 runs to 15 residues. J was trimmed by 2 bases and V by 5 bases; bases with no gene match: 7. Germline V gives CDR1 SGHTA, CDR2 FQGNSA. The CDR3 DNA reads as TGTGCCAGCAGCCTCTGGCGGGGGTTCACAGATACGCAGTATTTT. Amino acid sequence: CASSLWRGFTDTQYF.

The genes are TRBV6-5 and TRBJ1-5; 7 nucleotides align to TRBD1. The germline CDR1 and CDR2 sequences are MNHEY and SVGAGI. The length of the CDR3 is 15 residues. Unmatched junction bases numbered 4, after V lost 5 bases and J lost 0 bases. The CDR3 is CASSRDSYSNQPQHF. Written as DNA, the CDR3 is TGTGCCAGCAGTCGGGACAGCTATAGCAATCAGCCCCAGCATTTT.

J is TRBJ2-7 and V is TRBV14; a possible D gene is TRBD1 (6 bases). From germline, CDR1 is SGHDN and CDR2 FVKESK. The CDR3 spans 16 residues. The V and J ends lost 4 bases and 5 bases respectively, with 21 bases between them. CDR3 protein: CASSRIPRTVGDEQYF. The CDR3 DNA is TGTGCCAGCAGCCGCATCCCCCGGACAGTTGGGGACGAGCAGTACTTC.

A few counts support this clone. Other DNA sequences in the same sample also yield this CDR3. The V gene is TRBV30, the J gene TRBJ1-5; no definite D call. Germline loops: CDR1 GTSNPN, CDR2 SVGIG (reference sequence). Trimming left V 1 base short and J 2 bases short, with 6 bases between. This CDR3 is 13 amino acids long. Here the CDR3 DNA reads TGTGCCTGGAGTGGTACAGGCAATCAGCCCCAGCATTTT. Protein sequence: CAWSGTGNQPQHF.

In its sample, this clone was seen a few times. The J gene is TRBJ2-5, the V gene TRBV19, with D tentatively TRBD1 (6 bases). Germline CDR1 LNHDA, CDR2 SQIVND (reference sequence). CDR3 size: 14 residues. Between the trimmed V and J ends, which lost 0 bases and 5 bases, there was a span of 10 bases. CDR3 sequence: CASSIDLRGETQYF. The DNA of the CDR3 is TGTGCCAGTAGTATAGATCTCAGGGGTGAGACCCAGTACTTC.

The V gene is TRBV30, the J gene TRBJ1-1, with D possibly matching TRBD1 (6 bases). Germline V CDR1 and CDR2: GTSNPN, SVGIG (reference sequence). V was pared by 4 bases and J by 9 bases, with 21 bases between. The CDR3 contains 14 residues. CDR3 region: CAWTPPQGRRKAFF. CDR3 nucleotides: TGTGCCTGGACCCCCCCCCAGGGGAGAAGGAAAGCTTTCTTT.

The rearrangement links TRBV7-9 to TRBJ2-5; TRBD1 aligns across 12 bases. V dropped 6 bases and J dropped 0; count of bases not matched to a gene: 11. Germline V gives CDR1 SEHNR, CDR2 FQNEAQ (reference sequence). The CDR3 spans 18 residues. The CDR3, as DNA: TGTGCCAGCAGGGGGACAGGGGGCGTTTCGGTGTACCAAGAGACCCAGTACTTC. It is translated as CASRGTGGVSVYQETQYF.

V gene TRBV9 combines with J gene TRBJ2-1, with D perhaps TRBD1 (6 bases). The CDR3 totals 15 residues. The germline CDR1 and CDR2 sequences are SGDLS and YYNGEE. V was shortened by 0 bases and J by 4 bases, with 11 bases between the two germline ends. Here the CDR3 DNA reads TGTGCCAGCAGCGTAGCTGGGACATCGTACAATGAGCAGTTCTTC. Translation: CASSVAGTSYNEQFF.

The chain recombines TRBV7-8 with TRBJ2-3; 10 bases are a match to TRBD2. The CDR3 extends over 16 amino acids. Germline-derived CDR1 and CDR2 are SGHVS and FQNEAQ. V trimming: 5 bases; J trimming: 1 base; junction bases outside the gene matches: 6. The CDR3 region has the DNA TGTGCCAGCAGCCATACTAGCGGGGCAGGCACAGATACGCAGTATTTT. Residues: CASSHTSGAGTDTQYF.

CDR3 sequence reads: CSVATGAFDGYTF. The CDR3, as DNA: TGCAGCGTTGCGACAGGGGCATTCGATGGCTACACCTTC. The J gene is TRBJ1-2, the V gene TRBV29-1, with 8 bases aligning to TRBD1. CDR1 SQVTM and CDR2 ANQGSEA come from the germline V gene. CDR3 length: 13 residues. J gave up 6 bases and V 4 bases, and 7 bases lay outside the gene matches.

The chain recombines TRBV2 with TRBJ2-5; TRBD1 matches 8 bases. The CDR3 contains 16 residues. CDR1 and CDR2 (germline): SNHLY, FYNNEI. Losses at the gene ends were 4 bases for V and 5 bases for J; bases not matched to a gene: 12. The CDR3 coding sequence is TGTGCCAGCAGTGGGAGTCTCGGACAGGGCGGCGAGACCCAGTACTTC. Amino acid sequence: CASSGSLGQGGETQYF.

V gene TRBV6-1 combines with J gene TRBJ2-5; 13 bases align to TRBD2. CDR1 is MNHNS and CDR2 is SASEGT in the germline V gene. CDR3 length: 17 amino acids. The J segment lost 2 bases and the V segment lost 5 bases, leaving 8 bases of the junction unmatched. The CDR3 protein is CASSKGGLAGEQETQYF. CDR3 sequence (DNA): TGTGCCAGCAGTAAAGGTGGACTAGCGGGGGAACAAGAGACCCAGTACTTC.

This sequence joins TRBV10-3 and TRBJ2-7; TRBD1 is a possible D gene (5 bases). V was shortened by 3 bases and J by 3 bases, with 12 bases between the two germline ends. The germline CDR1 and CDR2 sequences are ENHRY and SYGVKD. This CDR3 spans 14 amino acids. The CDR3 DNA sequence: TGTGCCATCAGTGATACAGTAGGACACTACGAGCAGTACTTC. Protein sequence: CAISDTVGHYEQYF.

This clone was detected a few times. In DNA, the CDR3 is TGTGCCAGCAGACAGATCGTTGGTCAGCCCCAGCATTTT. This sequence encodes CASRQIVGQPQHF. The chain links TRBV6-1 to TRBJ1-5, with D uncertain. Trimming pared 6 bases from V and 6 bases from J, leaving 12 bases between. This CDR3 region has 13 residues. Germline values: CDR1 MNHNS, CDR2 SASEGT.

The V and J genes are TRBV6-5 and TRBJ2-3; D remains unclear. Germline CDR1 and CDR2: MNHEY and SVGAGI. The CDR3 is made up of 16 amino acids. V lost 4 bases to trimming and J lost 0 bases, with 14 bases between them. The CDR3 nucleotides read TGTGCCAGCAGTTCCGATCGTTGGGCTAGCACAGATACGCAGTATTTT. Its translation: CASSSDRWASTDTQYF.